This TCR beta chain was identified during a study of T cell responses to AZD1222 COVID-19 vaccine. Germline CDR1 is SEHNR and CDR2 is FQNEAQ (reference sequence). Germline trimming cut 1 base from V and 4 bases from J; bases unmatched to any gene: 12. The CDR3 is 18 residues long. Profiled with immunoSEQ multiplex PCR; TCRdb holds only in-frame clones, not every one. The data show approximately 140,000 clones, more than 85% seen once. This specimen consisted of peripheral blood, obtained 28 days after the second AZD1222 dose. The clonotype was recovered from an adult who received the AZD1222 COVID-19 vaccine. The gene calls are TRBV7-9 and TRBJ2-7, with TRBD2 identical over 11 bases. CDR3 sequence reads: CASSLGPLTSGIKYEQYF. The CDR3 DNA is TGTGCCAGCAGCTTAGGGCCCTTGACTAGCGGGATTAAGTACGAGCAGTACTTC.